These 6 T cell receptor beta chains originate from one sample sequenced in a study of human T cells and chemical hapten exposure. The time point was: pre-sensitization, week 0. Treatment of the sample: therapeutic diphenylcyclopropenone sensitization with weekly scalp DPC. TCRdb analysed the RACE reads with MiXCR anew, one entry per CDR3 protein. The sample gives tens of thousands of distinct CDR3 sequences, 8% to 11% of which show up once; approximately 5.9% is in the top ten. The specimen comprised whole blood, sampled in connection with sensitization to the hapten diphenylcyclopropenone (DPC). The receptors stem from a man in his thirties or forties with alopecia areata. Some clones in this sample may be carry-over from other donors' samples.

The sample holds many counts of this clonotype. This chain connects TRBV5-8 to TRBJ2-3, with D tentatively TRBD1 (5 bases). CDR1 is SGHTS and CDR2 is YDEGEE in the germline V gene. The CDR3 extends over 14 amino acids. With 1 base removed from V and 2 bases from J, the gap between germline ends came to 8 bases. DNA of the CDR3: TGTGCCAGCAGCTTGAGCAGGGCCACAGATACGCAGTATTTT. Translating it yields CASSLSRATDTQYF.

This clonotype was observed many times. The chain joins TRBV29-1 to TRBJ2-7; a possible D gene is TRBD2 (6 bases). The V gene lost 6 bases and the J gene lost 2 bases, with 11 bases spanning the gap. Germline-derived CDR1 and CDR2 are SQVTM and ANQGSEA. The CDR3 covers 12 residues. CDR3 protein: CSVRDWAYEQYV. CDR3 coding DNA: TGCAGCGTCCGGGACTGGGCCTACGAGCAGTACGTC.

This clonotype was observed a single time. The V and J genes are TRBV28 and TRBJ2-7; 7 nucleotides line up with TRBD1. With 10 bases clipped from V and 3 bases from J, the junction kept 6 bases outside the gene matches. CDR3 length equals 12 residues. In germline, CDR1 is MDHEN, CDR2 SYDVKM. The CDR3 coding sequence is TGTGCCACCACGGACAGGCTCTACGAGCAGTACGTC. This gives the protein CATTDRLYEQYV.

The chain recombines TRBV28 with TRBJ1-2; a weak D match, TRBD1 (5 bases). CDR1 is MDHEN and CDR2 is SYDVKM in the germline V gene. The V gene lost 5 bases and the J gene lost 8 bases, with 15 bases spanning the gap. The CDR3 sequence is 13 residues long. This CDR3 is CASSPGTSEGYTF. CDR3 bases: TGTGCCAGCAGTCCCGGGACTTCGGAAGGCTACACCTTC.

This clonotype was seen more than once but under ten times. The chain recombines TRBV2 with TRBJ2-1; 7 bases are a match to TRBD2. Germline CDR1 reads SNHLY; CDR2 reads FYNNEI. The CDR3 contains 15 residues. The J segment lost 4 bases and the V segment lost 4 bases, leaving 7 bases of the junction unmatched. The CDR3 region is CASSVGASGYNEQFF. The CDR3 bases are TGTGCCAGCAGTGTTGGGGCTAGCGGATACAATGAGCAGTTCTTC. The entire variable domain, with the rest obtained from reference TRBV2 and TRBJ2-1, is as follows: EPEVTQTPSHQVTQMGQEVILRCVPISNHLYFYWYRQILGQKVEFLVSFYNNEISEKSEIFDDQFSVERPDGSNFTLKIRSTKLEDSAMYFCASSVGASGYNEQFFGPGTRLTVL.

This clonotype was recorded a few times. The CDR3 sequence: CSAKGRISQETQYF. DNA of the CDR3: TGCAGTGCCAAGGGGCGGATAAGTCAAGAGACCCAGTACTTC. The chain is built from TRBV20-1 and TRBJ2-5; a possible D gene is TRBD1 (5 bases). CDR3 length equals 14 residues. Trimming removed 6 bases at V and 2 bases at J, with 16 bases between. Germline V gene data show CDR1 as DFQATT and CDR2 as SNEGSKA (reference sequence).